This record concerns one T cell receptor beta chain sequence. The sample is drawn from a study of cytomegalovirus exposure and HLA in healthy donors. About the research overall: A later analysis reported the same platform for the roughly 120 validation repertoires and the roughly 700 first-cohort repertoires.

The CDR3 is 15 residues long. Trimming took off 5 bases at V and 2 bases at J, with 16 bases between the two ends. Germline CDR1 reads SGHVS; CDR2 reads FNYEAQ. The assay was immunoSEQ multiplex PCR, and TCRdb's table has in-frame clones only and misses some. The sample shows approximately 150,000 clones, around nine tenths of them seen only once. While the first cohort had over 650 subjects, the donors belonged to the separate validation cohort of over a hundred subjects. The TCR sequence derives from a woman under 30 in good health and CMV-seropositive. V and J are TRBV7-6 and TRBJ2-7, with a weak D call TRBD2 (6 bases). The sequencing sample was made of PBMCs. Written as DNA, the CDR3 is TGTGCCAGCAGCCCCCAAGCGGGCCCGGCCTACGAGCAGTACTTC. This gives the protein CASSPQAGPAYEQYF.